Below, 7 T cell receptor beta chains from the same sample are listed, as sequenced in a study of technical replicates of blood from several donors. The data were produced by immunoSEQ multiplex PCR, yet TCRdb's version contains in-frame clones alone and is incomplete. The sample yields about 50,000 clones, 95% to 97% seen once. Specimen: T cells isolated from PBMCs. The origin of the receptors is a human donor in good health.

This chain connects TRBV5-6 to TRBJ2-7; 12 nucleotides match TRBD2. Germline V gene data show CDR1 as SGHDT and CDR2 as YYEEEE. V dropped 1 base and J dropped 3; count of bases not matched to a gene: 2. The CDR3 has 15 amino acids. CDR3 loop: CASSLTSGRYYEQYF. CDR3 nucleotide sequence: TGTGCCAGCAGCTTGACTAGCGGGAGGTACTACGAGCAGTACTTC.

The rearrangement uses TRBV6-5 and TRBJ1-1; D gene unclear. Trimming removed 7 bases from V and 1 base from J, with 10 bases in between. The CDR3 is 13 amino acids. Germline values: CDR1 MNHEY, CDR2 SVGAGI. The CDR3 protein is CASNRNRNTEAFF. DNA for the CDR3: TGTGCCAGCAACAGAAACAGGAACACTGAAGCTTTCTTT.

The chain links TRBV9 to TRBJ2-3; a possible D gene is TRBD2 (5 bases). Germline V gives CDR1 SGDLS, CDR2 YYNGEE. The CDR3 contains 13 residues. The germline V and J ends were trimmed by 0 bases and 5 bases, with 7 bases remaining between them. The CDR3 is CASSVEGVDTQYF. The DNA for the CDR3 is TGTGCCAGCAGCGTAGAGGGAGTAGATACGCAGTATTTT.

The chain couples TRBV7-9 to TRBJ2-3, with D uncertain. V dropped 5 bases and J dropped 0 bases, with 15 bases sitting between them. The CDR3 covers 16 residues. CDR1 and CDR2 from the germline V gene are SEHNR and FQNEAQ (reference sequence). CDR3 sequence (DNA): TGTGCCAGCAGCCAGCGTACACACCTAAGCACAGATACGCAGTATTTT. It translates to CASSQRTHLSTDTQYF.

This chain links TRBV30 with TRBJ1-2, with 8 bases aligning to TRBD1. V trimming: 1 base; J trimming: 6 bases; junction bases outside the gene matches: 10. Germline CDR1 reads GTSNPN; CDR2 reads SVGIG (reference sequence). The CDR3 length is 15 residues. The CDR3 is CAWSGPWTGKNGYTF. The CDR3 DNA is TGTGCCTGGAGTGGCCCCTGGACAGGGAAGAATGGCTACACCTTC.

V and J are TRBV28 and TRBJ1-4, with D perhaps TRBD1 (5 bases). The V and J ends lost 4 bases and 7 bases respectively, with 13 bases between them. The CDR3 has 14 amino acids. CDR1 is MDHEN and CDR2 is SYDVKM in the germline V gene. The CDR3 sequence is CASSSLPGGEKLFF. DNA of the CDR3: TGTGCCAGCAGTTCTCTTCCCGGGGGTGAAAAACTGTTTTTT.

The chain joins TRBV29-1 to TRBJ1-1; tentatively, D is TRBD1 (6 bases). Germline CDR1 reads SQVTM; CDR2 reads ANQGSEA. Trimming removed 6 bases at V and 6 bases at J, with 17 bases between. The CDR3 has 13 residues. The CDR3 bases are TGCAGCGTACCGGGACGGGGGGCGTCTGAAGCTTTCTTT. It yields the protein CSVPGRGASEAFF.